What follows is one T cell receptor (beta chain) and its context. Generated by immunoSEQ multiplex PCR, the TCRdb table keeps only in-frame clones and is missing some. The data hold over 80,000 clones, with about 96% observed a single time. The data were taken from a study of technical replicates of blood from a few donors. Germline CDR1 and CDR2: SGHRS and YFSETQ. V was shortened by 5 bases and J by 6 bases, with 12 bases between the two germline ends. This CDR3 region has 12 residues. Sequenced input: T cells isolated from PBMCs. This rearrangement joins TRBV5-1 to TRBJ2-7, with D perhaps TRBD1 (5 bases). The source of this sequence is a human donor in good health. This CDR3 reads CASSTRVGEQYF. The CDR3, as DNA: TGCGCCAGCAGTACCAGGGTAGGCGAGCAGTACTTC.